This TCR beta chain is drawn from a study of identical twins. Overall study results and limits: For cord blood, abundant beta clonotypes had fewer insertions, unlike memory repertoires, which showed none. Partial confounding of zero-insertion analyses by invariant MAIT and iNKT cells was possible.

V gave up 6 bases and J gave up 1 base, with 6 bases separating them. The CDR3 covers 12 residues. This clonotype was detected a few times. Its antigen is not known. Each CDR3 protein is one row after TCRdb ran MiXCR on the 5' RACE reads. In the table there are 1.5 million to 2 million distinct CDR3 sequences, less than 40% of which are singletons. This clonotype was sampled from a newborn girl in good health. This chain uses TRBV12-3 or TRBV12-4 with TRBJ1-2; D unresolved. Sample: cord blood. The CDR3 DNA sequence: TGTGCCAGCAGGAGCTTTAACTATGGCTACACCTTC. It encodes CASRSFNYGYTF.